The clone carrying this T cell receptor beta chain was recorded at least ten times. Its antigen is not known. The data are from a study of CD8 T cells in ankylosing spondylitis. Regarding the study as a whole: Ankylosing spondylitis blood seemed to carry a telltale TCR beta motif made of under 10 highly homologous variants. Matched synovial fluid from ankylosing spondylitis patients was reported to be enriched for disease-linked clones. Relatively scarce in peripheral blood, disease-linked clones were CD8+.

TCR beta libraries were made by quantitative 5'-RACE with molecular barcodes. MiXCR was run by TCRdb on the 5' RACE reads, yielding one entry per CDR3 protein. Among approximately 260,000 distinct CDR3 sequences listed, 18% were seen once. V lost 4 bases to trimming and J lost 2 bases; unmatched junction nucleotides: 7. The CDR3 contains 14 residues. Germline V gives CDR1 SQVTM, CDR2 ANQGSEA. The sequence was obtained from a male donor with ankylosing spondylitis or in good health (not recorded which). What was sequenced was blood, either unsorted or a sorted T cell fraction (not recorded which). This chain links TRBV29-1 with TRBJ2-5, with TRBD1 matching 7 bases. The CDR3 DNA reads TGCAGCGTTGTACCGGGACAGCTACAAGAGACCCAGTACTTC. It yields the protein CSVVPGQLQETQYF. Drawing the rest from reference TRBV29-1 and TRBJ2-5, the complete variable domain is SAVISQKPSRDICQRGTSLTIQCQVDSQVTMMFWYRQQPGQSLTLIATANQGSEATYESGFVIDKFPISRPNLTFSTLTVSNMSPEDSSIYLCSVVPGQLQETQYFGPGTRLLVL.